These 26 T cell receptor beta chains originate from one sample sequenced in a study of radiotherapy plus CTLA-4 blockade in lung cancer. TCRdb's copy holds only in-frame clones and misses some; the assay was immunoSEQ multiplex PCR. The profile shows approximately 76,000 clones, around 79% of them singletons. The source material was peripheral blood, sampled from a patient treated with radiotherapy plus ipilimumab. Every receptor here comes from a human donor with non-small cell lung cancer who had a partial response to radiotherapy plus ipilimumab. Some clones in this sample may be carry-over from other donors' samples.

The chain employs TRBV7-8 and TRBJ1-2; D call uncertain. The CDR3 consists of 15 residues. Trimming pared 3 bases from V and 4 bases from J, leaving 15 bases between. Looked up from germline, CDR1 is SGHVS and CDR2 is FQNEAQ. In nucleotides, the CDR3 is TGTGCCAGCAGCTTGTCCCGGGTCTCGGTCTATGGCTACACCTTC. Amino acid sequence: CASSLSRVSVYGYTF.

The chain uses TRBV10-3 and TRBJ1-1, with D perhaps TRBD1 (5 bases). The length of the CDR3 is 14 residues. Germline CDR1 ENHRY, CDR2 SYGVKD. V was shortened by 6 bases and J by 6 bases, with 17 bases between the two germline ends. CDR3 DNA sequence: TGTGCCATCAGATCCGGGACTGAAGGGTCTGAAGCTTTCTTT. As protein: CAIRSGTEGSEAFF.

V usage is TRBV7-6 and J usage is TRBJ2-7; TRBD1 aligns across 8 bases. The CDR3 covers 15 residues. V shed 5 bases, J shed 3 bases, and the junction held 9 bases outside the gene matches. The germline V gene has CDR1 SGHVS and CDR2 FNYEAQ. In DNA, the CDR3 is TGTGCCAGCAGCCTAAAGACAGGGGCCCACTACGAGCAGTACTTC. This encodes CASSLKTGAHYEQYF.

The chain uses TRBV9 and TRBJ2-7, with D possibly TRBD1 on 8 matching bases. Germline-derived CDR1 and CDR2 are SGDLS and YYNGEE. The CDR3 runs to 14 residues. V lost 3 bases, J lost 11 bases, and 21 bases lay in between. The CDR3 protein is CASSARTGRDGKYF. The CDR3 nucleotides read TGTGCCAGCAGCGCTCGGACAGGGAGGGACGGAAAGTACTTC.

This rearrangement joins TRBV4-2 to TRBJ1-2; possibly TRBD1 for D (5 bases). This CDR3 spans 14 amino acids. Germline V gives CDR1 LGHNA, CDR2 YNFKEQ. V dropped 0 bases and J dropped 6 bases, with 11 bases sitting between them. The DNA of the CDR3 is TGTGCCAGCAGCCAAGATTCCAGGGAGGATGGCTACACCTTC. This encodes CASSQDSREDGYTF.

V usage is TRBV19 and J usage is TRBJ1-1; 7 bases are a match to TRBD1. V was clipped by 6 bases and J by 7 bases; unmatched bases: 5. The CDR3 totals 12 residues. CDR1 and CDR2 (germline): LNHDA, SQIVND (reference sequence). CDR3 residues: CASSVGGGEAFF. The DNA for the CDR3 is TGTGCCAGTAGCGTAGGGGGCGGTGAAGCTTTCTTT.

The chain joins TRBV9 to TRBJ2-5; 7 bases fit TRBD2. Looked up from germline, CDR1 is SGDLS and CDR2 is YYNGEE. This CDR3 comprises 15 residues. Trimming cost V 0 bases and J 4 bases; bases outside gene matches: 6. The CDR3 DNA is TGTGCCAGCAGCGTAGCGGGGGGACGGAGAGAGACCCAGTACTTC. It encodes CASSVAGGRRETQYF.

The chain employs TRBV5-1 and TRBJ2-7; weak D call: TRBD2 (6 bases). Trimming left V 1 base short and J 5 bases short, with 7 bases between. The CDR3 loop spans 12 amino acids. Germline values: CDR1 SGHRS, CDR2 YFSETQ. The DNA of the CDR3 is TGCGCCAGCAGCTTGCCGGGGGACGAGCAGTACTTC. It yields the protein CASSLPGDEQYF.

This chain links TRBV29-1 with TRBJ2-1; tentatively, D is TRBD1 (6 bases). Germline-derived CDR1 and CDR2 are SQVTM and ANQGSEA. V lost 8 bases, J lost 9 bases, and 26 bases lay in between. This CDR3 spans 15 amino acids. CDR3 sequence reads: CSSAQDSPGVGEQFF. CDR3 nucleotides: TGCAGCTCAGCGCAGGACAGCCCTGGGGTAGGTGAGCAGTTCTTC.

CDR3 amino acids: CASSPTVMNTEAFF. The CDR3 DNA sequence: TGTGCCAGCAGCCCGACAGTTATGAACACTGAAGCTTTCTTT. The gene calls are TRBV7-3 and TRBJ1-1; D is perhaps TRBD1 (5 bases). The CDR3 covers 14 residues. Germline V CDR1 and CDR2: SGHTA, FQGTGA. The V and J ends lost 5 bases and 0 bases respectively, with 10 bases between them.

This chain links TRBV5-4 with TRBJ1-3; D is perhaps TRBD1 (6 bases). Trimming pared 1 base from V and 0 bases from J, leaving 11 bases between. In germline, CDR1 is SGHNT, CDR2 YYREEE (reference sequence). There are 16 residues in the CDR3. As DNA, the CDR3 is TGTGCCAGCAGCTTGTCAGGGGCGCCCTCTGGAAACACCATATATTTT. Its protein is CASSLSGAPSGNTIYF.

The rearrangement links TRBV27 to TRBJ1-2; 11 bases are shared with TRBD1. The CDR3 is 14 residues long. Germline CDR1 reads MNHEY; CDR2 reads SMNVEV (reference sequence). The junction had 9 bases not matched to a gene; V was cut back by 8 bases and J by 7 bases. For the CDR3, the DNA is TGTGCCAGCCGAGAGCCGGGGACAGGGGGTGGCTACACCTTC. Amino acid sequence: CASREPGTGGGYTF.

V gene TRBV5-1 combines with J gene TRBJ2-1; 10 bases fit TRBD2. Germline values: CDR1 SGHRS, CDR2 YFSETQ. V gave up 4 bases and J gave up 3 bases; unmatched junction bases: 1. The CDR3 consists of 14 residues. The CDR3 spells CASSVAGGYNEQFF. In DNA form, the CDR3 reads TGCGCCAGCAGCGTAGCGGGGGGCTACAATGAGCAGTTCTTC.

The J gene is TRBJ1-2, the V gene TRBV30; D unclear. Trimming cost V 0 bases and J 0 bases, with 5 bases left between them. CDR1 and CDR2 from the germline V gene are GTSNPN and SVGIG (reference sequence). This CDR3 has 13 amino acids. CDR3 loop: CAWSVTANYGYTF. The CDR3 DNA reads as TGTGCCTGGAGTGTAACGGCTAACTATGGCTACACCTTC.

The rearrangement links TRBV28 to TRBJ2-1, with 11 bases that match TRBD2. CDR3 length: 15 amino acids. The J segment lost 4 bases and the V segment lost 6 bases, leaving 5 bases of the junction unmatched. The germline V gene encodes CDR1 MDHEN and CDR2 SYDVKM. The CDR3 DNA reads as TGTGCCAGCAGGCGACTAGCGGGAAGGTACAATGAGCAGTTCTTC. Encoded protein: CASRRLAGRYNEQFF. The complete variable domain, with remaining parts taken from reference TRBV28 and TRBJ2-1, reads DVKVTQSSRYLVKRTGEKVFLECVQDMDHENMFWYRQDPGLGLRLIYFSYDVKMKEKGDIPEGYSVSREKKERFSLILESASTNQTSMYLCASRRLAGRYNEQFFGPGTRLTVL.

The chain links TRBV13 to TRBJ2-4, with D maybe TRBD2 (6 bases). The CDR3 covers 16 residues. V shed 3 bases and J shed 0 bases, with 12 bases lying between them. Germline values: CDR1 PRHDT, CDR2 FYEKMQ (reference sequence). The CDR3 reads CASSLAGPLAKNIQYF. The CDR3 DNA follows: TGTGCCAGCAGCTTGGCGGGACCTCTAGCCAAAAACATTCAGTACTTC.

The chain recombines TRBV6-1 with TRBJ2-5; the D is unclear. The J call may be mistaken, given a closer DNA end match to TRBJ2-7. The germline V gene has CDR1 MNHNS and CDR2 SASEGT. The CDR3 length is 13 residues. CDR3 region: CASRPLLPYEQYF. Written as DNA, the CDR3 is TGTGCCAGCAGGCCCCTCTTACCCTACGAGCAGTACTTC.

This sequence joins TRBV11-2 and TRBJ2-5; D gene uncertain. The J call could be wrong; TRBJ2-7 is a better fit for the DNA end. Germline V lookup: CDR1 SGHAT, CDR2 FQNNGV. CDR3 length: 13 residues. CDR3 protein: CASSFGSTYEQYF. For the CDR3, the DNA is TGTGCCAGCAGCTTCGGGTCCACCTACGAGCAGTACTTC.

CDR3 DNA: TGTGCCAGCAGCCCCGGCAAAATAGGGGGCTTCGGGACTGGGGCCAACGTCCTGACTTTC. Protein product: CASSPGKIGGFGTGANVLTF. The chain carries TRBV5-8 and TRBJ2-6; 7 bases align to TRBD1. CDR3 length: 20 amino acids. With V trimmed by 4 bases and J by 2 bases, 18 bases remained unmatched. Germline loops: CDR1 SGHTS, CDR2 YDEGEE.

This clone was seen just once. This chain links TRBV7-2 with TRBJ2-7; 8 nucleotides line up with TRBD1. CDR1 is SGHTA and CDR2 is FQGNSA in the germline V gene. The length of the CDR3 is 15 residues. Trimming removed 1 base from V and 4 bases from J; junction bases left unmatched: 6. The CDR3, as DNA: TGTGCCAGCAGCTTAGACGGGACAGGAGGTTACGAGCAGTACTTC. Protein sequence: CASSLDGTGGYEQYF. Full variable domain (outside the CDR3, taken from reference TRBV7-2 and TRBJ2-7): GAGVSQSPSNKVTEKGKDVELRCDPISGHTALYWYRQSLGQGLEFLIYFQGNSAPDKSGLPSDRFSAERTGGSVSTLTIQRTQQEDSAVYLCASSLDGTGGYEQYFGPGTRLTVT.

The genes are TRBV5-1 and TRBJ2-5, with TRBD2 matching 7 bases. The CDR3 runs to 15 residues. Germline V gives CDR1 SGHRS, CDR2 YFSETQ. V lost 5 bases and J lost 4; bases outside the gene matches: 11. CDR3: CASRKEWEGRETQYF. The CDR3 DNA reads TGCGCCAGCAGGAAGGAGTGGGAGGGCAGAGAGACCCAGTACTTC.

This chain connects TRBV5-4 to TRBJ1-1, with TRBD1 matching over 7 bases. Germline CDR1 and CDR2: SGHNT and YYREEE (reference sequence). V trimming: 4 bases; J trimming: 0 bases; junction bases outside the gene matches: 6. The CDR3 extends over 15 amino acids. The chain's CDR3 is CASSAGTVMNTEAFF. For the CDR3, the DNA is TGTGCCAGCAGCGCGGGGACAGTTATGAACACTGAAGCTTTCTTT. Full variable domain (rest looked up from reference TRBV5-4 and TRBJ1-1): ETGVTQSPTHLIKTRGQQVTLRCSSQSGHNTVSWYQQALGQGPQFIFQYYREEENGRGNFPPRFSGLQFPNYSSELNVNALELDDSALYLCASSAGTVMNTEAFFGQGTRLTVV.

V gene TRBV6-5 combines with J gene TRBJ2-7; TRBD1 aligns across 10 bases. CDR1 is MNHEY and CDR2 is SVGAGI in the germline V gene. The CDR3 extends over 13 amino acids. After removal of 6 bases from V and 6 bases from J, the junction contained 5 bases not matched to a gene. The CDR3 bases are TGTGCCAGCAGACACGGACAGGGGGGCGAGCAGTACTTC. Protein sequence: CASRHGQGGEQYF.

The CDR3 loop is CASRIITRGISGGPGDTQYF. The CDR3, as DNA: TGTGCCAGCAGGATAATCACGAGGGGAATTTCGGGAGGGCCGGGTGATACGCAGTATTTT. J is TRBJ2-3 and V is TRBV7-3; 8 bases match TRBD2. The CDR3 covers 20 residues. The V and J ends lost 6 bases and 6 bases, in that order; junction bases with no gene match: 26. CDR1 and CDR2 (germline): SGHTA, FQGTGA.

V gene TRBV20-1 combines with J gene TRBJ1-1; D is ambiguous. Trimming cost V 8 bases and J 0 bases, with 7 bases left between them. The germline CDR1 and CDR2 sequences are DFQATT and SNEGSKA (reference sequence). This CDR3 spans 11 amino acids. Here the CDR3 reads CSRDLNTEAFF. The CDR3 DNA is TGCAGTAGAGATTTGAACACTGAAGCTTTCTTT.

The rearrangement uses TRBV5-4 and TRBJ1-5, with D hard to call. CDR1 and CDR2 from the germline V gene are SGHNT and YYREEE (reference sequence). Trimming took 0 bases from V and 9 from J, leaving 22 bases between them. The CDR3 totals 17 residues. In nucleotides, the CDR3 is TGTGCCAGCAGCTTGGTCAGTCTTAGACGCCCCTGGAGGCCCCAGCATTTT. Its protein is CASSLVSLRRPWRPQHF.